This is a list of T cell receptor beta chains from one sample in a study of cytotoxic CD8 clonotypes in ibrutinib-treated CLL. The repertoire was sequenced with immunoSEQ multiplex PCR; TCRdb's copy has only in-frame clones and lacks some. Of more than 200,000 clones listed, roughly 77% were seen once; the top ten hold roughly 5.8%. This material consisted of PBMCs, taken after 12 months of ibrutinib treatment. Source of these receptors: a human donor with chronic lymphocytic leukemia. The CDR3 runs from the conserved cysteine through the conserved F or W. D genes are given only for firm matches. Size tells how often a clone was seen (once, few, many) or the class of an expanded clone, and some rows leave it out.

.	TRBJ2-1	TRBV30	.	CAWSIRTVLAINEQFF	TGTGCCTGGAGTATTCGGACGGTGCTAGCGATCAATGAGCAGTTCTTC
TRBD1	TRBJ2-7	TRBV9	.	CASSALGGQGNFEQYF	TGTGCCAGCAGCGCCCTCGGGGGACAGGGGAACTTCGAGCAGTACTTC
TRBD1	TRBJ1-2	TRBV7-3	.	CASSLGQGNYGYTF	TGTGCCAGCAGCTTAGGACAGGGGAATTATGGCTACACCTTC
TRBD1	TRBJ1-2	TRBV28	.	CASSPGQGKRSGYTF	TGTGCCAGCAGTCCCGGACAGGGAAAGCGGTCCGGCTACACCTTC
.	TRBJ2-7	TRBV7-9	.	CASQGISYEQYF	TGTGCCAGCCAGGGGATATCCTACGAGCAGTACTTC
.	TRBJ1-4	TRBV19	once	CASSDSRGAYEKLFF	TGTGCCAGTAGCGACTCGAGGGGCGCTTATGAAAAACTGTTTTTT
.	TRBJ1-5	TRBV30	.	CAWSRGNQPQHF	TGTGCCTGGAGTCGAGGCAATCAGCCCCAGCATTTT
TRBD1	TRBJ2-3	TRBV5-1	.	CATSLGDRYTDTQYF	TGCGCCACCTCCCTCGGGGACAGATACACAGATACGCAGTATTTT
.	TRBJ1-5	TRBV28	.	CASSFGGVSWNQPQHF	TGTGCCAGCAGTTTCGGGGGGGTCAGTTGGAATCAGCCCCAGCATTTT
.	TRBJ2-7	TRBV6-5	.	CASSYSRVADNREQYF	TGTGCCAGCAGTTACTCGAGAGTGGCCGACAACAGGGAGCAGTACTTC
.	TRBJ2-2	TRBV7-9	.	CASSLARTGELFF	TGTGCCAGCAGCTTAGCTCGCACCGGGGAGCTGTTTTTT
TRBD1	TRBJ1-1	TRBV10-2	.	CASSDSGNRGHLRF	TGCGCCAGCAGTGATAGTGGGAACAGGGGCCACTTGAGATTT
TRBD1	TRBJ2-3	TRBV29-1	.	CSVDPGQGNTDTQYF	TGCAGCGTTGACCCGGGACAGGGGAACACAGATACGCAGTATTTT
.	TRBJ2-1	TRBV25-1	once	CASRSRNEQFF	TGTGCCAGCAGGTCGCGCAATGAGCAGTTCTTC
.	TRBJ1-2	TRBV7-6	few	CASSQQGHYGYTF	TGTGCCAGCAGCCAACAGGGTCACTATGGCTACACCTTC
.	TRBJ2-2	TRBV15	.	CATSRDPGSGELFF	TGTGCCACCAGCAGAGATCCGGGGTCCGGGGAGCTGTTTTTT
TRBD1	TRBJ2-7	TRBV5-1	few	CASSEGQGDEQYF	TGCGCCAGCAGTGAGGGACAGGGGGACGAGCAGTACTTC
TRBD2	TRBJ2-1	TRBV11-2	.	CASSPRTSGSGFF	TGTGCCAGCAGCCCCCGGACTAGCGGGAGTGGATTCTTC
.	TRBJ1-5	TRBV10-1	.	CASISWVGASNQPQHF	TGCGCCAGTATCTCTTGGGTAGGGGCGAGCAATCAGCCCCAGCATTTT
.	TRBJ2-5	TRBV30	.	CAWSGRSAETQYF	TGTGCCTGGAGCGGACGGTCGGCGGAGACCCAGTACTTC
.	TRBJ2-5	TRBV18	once	CASSPDRGQETQYF	TGTGCCAGCTCACCGGACAGAGGACAAGAGACCCAGTACTTC
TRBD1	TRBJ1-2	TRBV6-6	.	CASSYGQGARNDF	TGTGCCAGCAGTTACGGTCAGGGGGCGCGAAATGACTTC
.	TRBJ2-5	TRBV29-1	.	CSVDGAGSQYQETQYF	TGCAGCGTTGATGGGGCTGGCAGCCAGTACCAAGAGACCCAGTACTTC
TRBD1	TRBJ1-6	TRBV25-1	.	CASSGTGGGNSPLHF	TGTGCCAGCAGTGGGACAGGGGGCGGGAATTCACCCCTCCACTTT
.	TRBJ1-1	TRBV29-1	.	CSVASTNTEAFF	TGCAGCGTTGCGTCGACGAACACTGAAGCTTTCTTT
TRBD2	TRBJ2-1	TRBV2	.	CASSETAGFYNEQFF	TGTGCCAGCAGTGAAACAGCGGGATTCTACAATGAGCAGTTCTTC
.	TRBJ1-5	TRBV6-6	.	CASSPFAQSPQHF	TGTGCCAGCAGCCCCTTCGCCCAATCCCCCCAGCATTTT
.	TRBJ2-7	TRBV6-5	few	CASSYRLRDPPYEQYF	TGTGCCAGCAGTTACAGGCTCAGGGACCCACCTTACGAGCAGTACTTC
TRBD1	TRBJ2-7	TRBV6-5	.	CASSYSPGGIRYEQYF	TGTGCCAGCAGTTACTCCCCAGGGGGTATACGGTACGAGCAGTACTTC
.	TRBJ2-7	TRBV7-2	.	CASSSAPPRTSEQYF	TGTGCCAGCAGCTCCGCCCCCCCCCGGACCTCCGAGCAGTACTTC
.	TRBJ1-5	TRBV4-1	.	CASSQAGGSRNQPQHF	TGCGCCAGCAGCCAAGCCGGGGGAAGCCGCAATCAGCCCCAGCATTTT
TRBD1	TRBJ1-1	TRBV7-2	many	CASSETGYWTEAFF	TGTGCCAGCAGCGAGACAGGGTATTGGACTGAAGCTTTCTTT
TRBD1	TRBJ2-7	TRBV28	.	CASRGQGKGEQYF	TGTGCCAGCAGGGGACAGGGTAAAGGTGAGCAGTACTTC
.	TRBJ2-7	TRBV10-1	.	CASSESRAPYEQYF	TGCGCCAGCAGTGAGTCGCGCGCCCCCTACGAGCAGTACTTC
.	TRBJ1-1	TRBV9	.	CASSGEGMGTEAFF	TGTGCCAGCAGCGGGGAGGGGATGGGCACTGAAGCTTTCTTT
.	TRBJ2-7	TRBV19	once	CASSIGVADRQYF	TGTGCCAGTAGTATAGGGGTAGCGGATCGGCAGTACTTC
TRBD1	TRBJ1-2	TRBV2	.	CASSEQGRYGYTF	TGTGCCAGCAGCGAACAGGGGAGGTATGGCTACACCTTC
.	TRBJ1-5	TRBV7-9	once	CASSSQAPSNQPQHF	TGTGCCAGCAGCTCTCAGGCCCCTAGCAATCAGCCCCAGCATTTT
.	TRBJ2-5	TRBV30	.	CAWSVGGLGGKTQYF	TGTGCCTGGAGTGTAGGTGGACTAGGGGGAAAGACCCAGTACTTC
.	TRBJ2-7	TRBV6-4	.	CASSEVLSPPNYEQYF	TGTGCCAGCAGTGAAGTTTTATCCCCCCCAAACTACGAGCAGTACTTC
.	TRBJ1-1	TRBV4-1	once	CASSQERVRNTEAFF	TGCGCCAGCAGCCAAGAGAGGGTGCGGAACACTGAAGCTTTCTTT
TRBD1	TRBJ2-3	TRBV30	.	CAWSLPGTGEGTQYF	TGTGCCTGGAGCCTCCCGGGGACAGGTGAGGGTACGCAGTATTTT
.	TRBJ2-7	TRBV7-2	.	CASSQRTSSYEQYF	TGTGCCAGCAGCCAGCGTACTAGCTCCTACGAGCAGTACTTC
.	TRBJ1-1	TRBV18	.	CASSPFRGMNTEAFF	TGTGCCAGCTCACCATTCCGGGGAATGAACACTGAAGCTTTCTTT
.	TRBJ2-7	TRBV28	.	CASIEGRSFHEQYF	TGTGCCAGCATAGAGGGGCGGAGCTTCCACGAGCAGTACTTC
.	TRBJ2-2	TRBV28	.	CASSPIPSRRELFF	TGTGCCAGCAGTCCCATACCCTCGCGCCGGGAGCTGTTTTTT